Listed here is a single T cell receptor beta chain. This specimen belongs to a study of blood T cell repertoires in COVID-19. The overall study: Samples representing acute and convalescent COVID-19 were sourced from the United States, Italy and Spain. PBMCs, B-cell-depleted T cells, or T cells provided the cDNA or gDNA that made up the material.

The V gene end was trimmed by 4 bases and the J gene end by 5 bases; junction bases not matched to a gene: 7. The CDR3 loop spans 14 amino acids. Per the germline V gene, CDR1 is GTSNPN and CDR2 is SVGIG (reference sequence). Under the authors' procedure: How many nucleated cells were present was estimated from reference gene primer amplification. Sequencing was performed with immunoSEQ multiplex PCR; in TCRdb, only in-frame clones are kept and a portion is missing. The DNA gave D and trimming, while V, J and clone size come from that table. The sample yields about 110,000 clones, 82% seen once. The TCR comes from a woman aged 60 to 75 with acute or convalescent COVID-19. The source material was peripheral blood. The chain couples TRBV30 to TRBJ2-2, with 7 nucleotides matching TRBD1. CDR3 residues: CAWTQGDGTGELFF. CDR3 nucleotide sequence: TGTGCCTGGACCCAGGGGGATGGGACCGGGGAGCTGTTTTTT.